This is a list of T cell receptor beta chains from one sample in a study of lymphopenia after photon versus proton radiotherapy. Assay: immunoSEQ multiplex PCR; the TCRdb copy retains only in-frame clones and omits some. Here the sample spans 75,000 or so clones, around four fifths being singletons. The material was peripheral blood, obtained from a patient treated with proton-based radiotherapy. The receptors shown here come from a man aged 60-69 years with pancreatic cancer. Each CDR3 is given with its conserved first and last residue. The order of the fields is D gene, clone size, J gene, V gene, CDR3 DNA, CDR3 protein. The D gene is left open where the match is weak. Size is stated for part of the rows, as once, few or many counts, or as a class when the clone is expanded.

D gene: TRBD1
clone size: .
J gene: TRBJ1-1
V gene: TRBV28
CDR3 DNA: TGTGCCAGCAGTCCGCCGGACAGGGACACTGAAGCTTTCTTT
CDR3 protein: CASSPPDRDTEAFF

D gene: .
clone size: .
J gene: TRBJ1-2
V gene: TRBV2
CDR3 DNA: TGTGCCAGCAGAGATCGCGGCAGCTTCAACTATGGCTACACCTTC
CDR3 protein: CASRDRGSFNYGYTF

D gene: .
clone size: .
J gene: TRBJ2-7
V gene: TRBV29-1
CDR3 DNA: TGCAGCGTTGCTGACTACGAGCAGTACTTC
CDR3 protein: CSVADYEQYF

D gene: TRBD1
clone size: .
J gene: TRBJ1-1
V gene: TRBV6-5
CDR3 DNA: TGTGCCAGCAGCAACAGGGGGCGCGGCACTGAAGCTTTCTTT
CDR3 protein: CASSNRGRGTEAFF

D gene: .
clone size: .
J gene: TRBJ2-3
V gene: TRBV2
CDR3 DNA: TGTGCCAGCAGTACGGGCGGGGCAAGCACAGATACGCAGTATTTT
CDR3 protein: CASSTGGASTDTQYF

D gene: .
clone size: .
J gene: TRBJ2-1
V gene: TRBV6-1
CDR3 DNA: TGTGCCAGGATTACCGGGACAAGGCATTCGTATGAGCAGTTCTTC
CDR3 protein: CARITGTRHSYEQFF

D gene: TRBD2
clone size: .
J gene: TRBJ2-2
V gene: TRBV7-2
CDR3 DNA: TGTGCCAGCAGCCCCGCCGGGAGCGGGAGGAACACCGGGGAGCTGTTTTTT
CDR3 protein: CASSPAGSGRNTGELFF

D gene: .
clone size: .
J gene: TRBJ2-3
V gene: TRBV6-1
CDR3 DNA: TGTGCCAGCAGTGTGGAGTTGGGCACAGATACGCAGTATTTT
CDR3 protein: CASSVELGTDTQYF

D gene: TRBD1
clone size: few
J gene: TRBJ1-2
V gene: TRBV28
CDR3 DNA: TGTGCCAGCGGGGACAGCTTAATCTATGGCTACACCTTC
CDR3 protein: CASGDSLIYGYTF

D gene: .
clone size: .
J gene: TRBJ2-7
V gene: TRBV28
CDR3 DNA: TGTGCCAGCAGTTTACTCTCGGGGGATGCCTACGAGCAGTACTTC
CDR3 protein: CASSLLSGDAYEQYF

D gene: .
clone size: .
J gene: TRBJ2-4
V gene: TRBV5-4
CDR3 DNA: TGTGCCAGCAGCTGGGGACTTGGACAAAACATTCAGTACTTC
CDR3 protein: CASSWGLGQNIQYF

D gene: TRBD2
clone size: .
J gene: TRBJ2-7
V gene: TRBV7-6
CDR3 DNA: TGTGCCAGCAGCCCGCGGCCCTGGACTAGCGGCTACGAGCAGTACTTC
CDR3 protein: CASSPRPWTSGYEQYF

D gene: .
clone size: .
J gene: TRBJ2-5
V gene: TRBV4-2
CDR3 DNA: TGTGCCAGCAGCTCACATGCTAGCGCACAAGAGACCCAGTACTTC
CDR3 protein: CASSSHASAQETQYF

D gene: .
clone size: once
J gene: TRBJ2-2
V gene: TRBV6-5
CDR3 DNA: TGTGCCAGCAGTGCCCCAGGGACCGGGGAGCTGTTTTTT
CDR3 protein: CASSAPGTGELFF

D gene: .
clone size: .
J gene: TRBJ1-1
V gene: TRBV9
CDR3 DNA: TGTGCCAGCAGCGCCGGAGGACAGTTGAACACTGAAGCTTTCTTT
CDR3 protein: CASSAGGQLNTEAFF

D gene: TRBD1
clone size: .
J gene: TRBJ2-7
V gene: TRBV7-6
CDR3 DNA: TGTGCCAGCAGCTTAGGGACAGGGTTCGAGCAGTACTTC
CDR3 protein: CASSLGTGFEQYF

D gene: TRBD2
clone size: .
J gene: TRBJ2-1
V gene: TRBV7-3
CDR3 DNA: TGTGCCAGCAGCTTAACCCCGGGACTAGCGGAAAACAATGAGCAGTTCTTC
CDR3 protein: CASSLTPGLAENNEQFF

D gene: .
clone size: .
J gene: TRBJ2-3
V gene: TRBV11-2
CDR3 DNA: TGTGCCAGCAGCTTAGGGGGTAGCACAGATACGCAGTATTTT
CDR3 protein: CASSLGGSTDTQYF

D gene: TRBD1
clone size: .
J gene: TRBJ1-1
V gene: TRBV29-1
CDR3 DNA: TGCAGCGTACCGGGGACAGGCTTCACTGAAGCTTTCTTT
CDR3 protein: CSVPGTGFTEAFF

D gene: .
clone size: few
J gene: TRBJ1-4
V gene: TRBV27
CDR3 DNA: TGTGCCAGCAGTATCAGGGAACGGCGAAGTCCTAATGAAAAACTGTTTTTT
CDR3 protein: CASSIRERRSPNEKLFF

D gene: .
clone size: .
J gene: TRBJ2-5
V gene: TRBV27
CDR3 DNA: TGTGCCAGCAGCCTAATCCCTCCTGGGACACCTCAAGAGACCCAGTACTTC
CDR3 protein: CASSLIPPGTPQETQYF

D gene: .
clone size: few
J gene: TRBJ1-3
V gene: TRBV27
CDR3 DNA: TGTGCCAGCAGTTCGGGGGTCGGTGGAAACACCATATATTTT
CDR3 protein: CASSSGVGGNTIYF

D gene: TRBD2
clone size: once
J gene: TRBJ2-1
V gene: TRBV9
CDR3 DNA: TGTGCCAGCAGCGTTTCTGGGACTAGCGGACTCTCCTACAATGAGCAGTTCTTC
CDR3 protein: CASSVSGTSGLSYNEQFF

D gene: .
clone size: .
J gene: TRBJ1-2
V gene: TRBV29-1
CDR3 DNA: TGCAGCGTTACTTTAGGGGCGATATATGGCTACACCTTC
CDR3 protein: CSVTLGAIYGYTF

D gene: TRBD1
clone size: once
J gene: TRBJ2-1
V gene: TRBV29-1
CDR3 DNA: TGCAGCGTTCCTAAGGGGGCGGGTTACAATGAGCAGTTCTTC
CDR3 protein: CSVPKGAGYNEQFF

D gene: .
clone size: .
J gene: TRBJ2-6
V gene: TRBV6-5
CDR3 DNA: TGTGCCAGCAAAAAGGGGGGCTCTGGGGCCAACGTCCTGACTTTC
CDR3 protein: CASKKGGSGANVLTF

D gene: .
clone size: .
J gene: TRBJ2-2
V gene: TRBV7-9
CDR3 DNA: TGTGCCAGCAGCTTAGGTTCGGTACTCACCGGGGAGCTGTTTTTT
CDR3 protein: CASSLGSVLTGELFF

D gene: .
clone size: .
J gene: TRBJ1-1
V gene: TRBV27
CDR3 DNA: TGTGCCAGCAGGCTACAGGGTTTCACTGAAGCTTTCTTT
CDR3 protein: CASRLQGFTEAFF

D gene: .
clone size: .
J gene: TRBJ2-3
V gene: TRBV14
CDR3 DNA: TGTGCCAGCAAAGGACAGACTAGCACAGATACGCAGTATTTT
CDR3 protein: CASKGQTSTDTQYF

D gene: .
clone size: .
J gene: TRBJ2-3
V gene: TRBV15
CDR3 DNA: TGTGCCACCAGCAGTGCCCAGGGTAGTCGGACAGATACGCAGTATTTT
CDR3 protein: CATSSAQGSRTDTQYF

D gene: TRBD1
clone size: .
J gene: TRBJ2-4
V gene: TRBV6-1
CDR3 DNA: TGTGCCAGCACCGGGGACAGGGGGTTGGCCATTCAGTACTTC
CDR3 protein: CASTGDRGLAIQYF

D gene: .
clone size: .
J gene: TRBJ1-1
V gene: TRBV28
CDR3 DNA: TGTGCCAGCAGTTTACGGATCAACACTGAAGCTTTCTTT
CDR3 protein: CASSLRINTEAFF

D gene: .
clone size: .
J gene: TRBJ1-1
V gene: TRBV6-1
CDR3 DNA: TGTGCCAGCAGTGAAAAGTTACGGGGCAGTGAAGCTTTCTTT
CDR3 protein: CASSEKLRGSEAFF

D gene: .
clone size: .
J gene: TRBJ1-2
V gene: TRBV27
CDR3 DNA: TGTGCCAGCAGTTTAGCCGGGGGTTCTAACTATGGCTACACCTTC
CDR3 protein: CASSLAGGSNYGYTF

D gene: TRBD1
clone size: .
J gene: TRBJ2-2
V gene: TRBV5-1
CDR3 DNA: TGCGCCAGCAGCAGGGACACGCAGGGGGCCGGGGAGCTGTTTTTT
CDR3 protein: CASSRDTQGAGELFF

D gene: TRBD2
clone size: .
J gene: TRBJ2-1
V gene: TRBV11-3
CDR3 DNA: TGTGCCAGCAGCTTAGCCAGGGGACTAGCGGGAGTCCATGAGCAGTTCTTC
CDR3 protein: CASSLARGLAGVHEQFF

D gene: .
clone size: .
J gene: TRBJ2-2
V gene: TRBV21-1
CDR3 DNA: TGTGCCAGCAGCAAATTCCGGGACGGACTGTTCGCGAACACCGGGGAGCTGTTTTTT
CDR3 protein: CASSKFRDGLFANTGELFF

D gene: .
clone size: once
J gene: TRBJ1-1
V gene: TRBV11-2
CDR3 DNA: TGTGCCAGCAGCTTGACCGGTGGGACTGAAGCTTTCTTT
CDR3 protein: CASSLTGGTEAFF

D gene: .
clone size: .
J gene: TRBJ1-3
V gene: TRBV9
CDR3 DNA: TGTGCCAGCAGCATCACAGGCCTCTCTGGAAACACCATATATTTT
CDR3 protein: CASSITGLSGNTIYF

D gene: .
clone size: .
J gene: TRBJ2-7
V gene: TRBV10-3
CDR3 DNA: TGTGCCATCAAAGGAGGGGACACCCCCTACGAGCAGTACTTC
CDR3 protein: CAIKGGDTPYEQYF

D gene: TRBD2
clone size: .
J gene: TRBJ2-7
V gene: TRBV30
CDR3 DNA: TGTGCCTGTCGAGCGGGAGCCGAGCAGTACTTC
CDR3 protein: CACRAGAEQYF

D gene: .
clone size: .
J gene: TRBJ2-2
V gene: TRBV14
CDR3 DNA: TGTGCCAGCAGCCAAGAGGGCAGGGCAGTCACCGGGGAGCTGTTTTTT
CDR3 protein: CASSQEGRAVTGELFF

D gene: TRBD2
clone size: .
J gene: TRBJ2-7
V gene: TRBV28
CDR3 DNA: TGTGCCAGCTGGGACTACCTGTCCTACGAGCAGTACTTC
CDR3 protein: CASWDYLSYEQYF

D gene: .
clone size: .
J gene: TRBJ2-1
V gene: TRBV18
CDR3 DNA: TGTGCCAGCTCCAGCCAGAGCAATGAGCAGTTCTTC
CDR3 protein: CASSSQSNEQFF

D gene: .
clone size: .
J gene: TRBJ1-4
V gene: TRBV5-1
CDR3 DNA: TGCGCCAGCAGCCTAGGTCTGAGGGAATCAACTAATGAAAAACTGTTTTTT
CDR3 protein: CASSLGLRESTNEKLFF

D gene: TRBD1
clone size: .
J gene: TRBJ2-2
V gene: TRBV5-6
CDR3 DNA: TGTGCCAGCAGCCCGTTAAGGGGACAGCTCGGGCTGTCCGGGGAGCTGTTTTTT
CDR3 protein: CASSPLRGQLGLSGELFF

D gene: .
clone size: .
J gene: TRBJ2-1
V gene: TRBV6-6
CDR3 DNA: TGTGCCAGCAGTGGGGCTTCCTACAATGAGCAGTTCTTC
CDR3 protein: CASSGASYNEQFF

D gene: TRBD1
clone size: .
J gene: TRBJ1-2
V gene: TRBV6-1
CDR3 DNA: TGTGCCAGCAGAGACAGGGGGCTTGGCTACACCTTC
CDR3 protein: CASRDRGLGYTF

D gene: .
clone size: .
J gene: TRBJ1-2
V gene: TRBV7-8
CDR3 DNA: TGTGCCAGCAGCCCCTCTGAAGTCTATGGCTACACCTTC
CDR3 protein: CASSPSEVYGYTF

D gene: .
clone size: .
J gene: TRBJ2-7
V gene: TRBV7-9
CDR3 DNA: TGTGCCAGCAGCTCCATTTCCTACGAGCAGTACTTC
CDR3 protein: CASSSISYEQYF

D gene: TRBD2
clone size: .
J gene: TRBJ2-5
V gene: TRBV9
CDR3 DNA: TGTGCCAGCAGCGTAGGGACTAGCGCCGCCCAAGAGACCCAGTACTTC
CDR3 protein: CASSVGTSAAQETQYF